The 18 T cell receptor beta chains listed next were all sequenced from one sample in a study of cytomegalovirus exposure and HLA in healthy donors. A multiplex PCR was run with 60 Vbeta primers and 13 Jbeta primers. TCRdb's copy holds only in-frame clones and misses some; the assay was immunoSEQ multiplex PCR. There are over 100,000 clones in the sample, with around 3.4% held by the top ten. Sample: PBMCs. The receptors stem from a young man in good health and CMV-seronegative.

The chain combines TRBV5-1 with TRBJ2-2, with 9 bases that match TRBD1. Per the germline V gene, CDR1 is SGHRS and CDR2 is YFSETQ. The V gene end was trimmed by 5 bases and the J gene end by 7 bases; junction bases not matched to a gene: 9. The CDR3 runs to 15 residues. The CDR3 sequence: CASRAGTGIIGELFF. The CDR3 nucleotides read TGCGCCAGCAGGGCCGGGACAGGGATAATCGGGGAGCTGTTTTTT.

The chain has TRBV6-5 and TRBJ2-1; tentative D call: TRBD1 (6 bases). The ends were cut back, 0 bases at V and 6 bases at J, with 12 bases in the middle. CDR1 and CDR2 from the germline V gene are MNHEY and SVGAGI. The CDR3 spans 15 residues. DNA of the CDR3: TGTGCCAGCAGTTACTCGCGGGCAGGGGCCAATGAGCAGTTCTTC. Its translation: CASSYSRAGANEQFF.

The genes are TRBV11-1 and TRBJ2-7; D is possibly TRBD1 (5 bases). CDR3 length equals 12 residues. Trimming cost V 2 bases and J 4 bases, with 6 bases left between them. Germline loops: CDR1 SGHAT, CDR2 FQDESV (reference sequence). The CDR3 is CASSLKGYEQYF. The CDR3 bases are TGTGCCAGCAGCTTAAAGGGGTACGAGCAGTACTTC.

The CDR3 is CASSPPTGLTEAFF. In nucleotides, the CDR3 is TGTGCCAGCAGCCCCCCGACAGGGCTAACTGAAGCTTTCTTT. The J gene is TRBJ1-1, the V gene TRBV7-2, with 7 bases aligning to TRBD1. The CDR3 runs to 14 residues. V shed 5 bases, J shed 5 bases, and the junction held 8 bases outside the gene matches. Germline V gene data show CDR1 as SGHTA and CDR2 as FQGNSA.

The chain uses TRBV5-1 and TRBJ2-6, with 13 nucleotides matching TRBD2. Germline V gene lookup returns CDR1 SGHRS and CDR2 YFSETQ. The J segment lost 6 bases and the V segment lost 5 bases, leaving 8 bases of the junction unmatched. This CDR3 has 17 amino acids. This CDR3 reads CASRGTSGALEANVLTF. The CDR3 DNA reads TGCGCCAGCAGGGGGACTAGCGGGGCCTTGGAGGCCAACGTCCTGACTTTC.

Regarding this clone: One junction end does not reproduce the germline sequence, and a read error may be involved. The same CDR3 arises from other DNA sequences in this sample as well. The chain employs TRBV6-5 and TRBJ2-3; D is uncertain. CDR3 length equals 16 residues. The germline CDR1 and CDR2 sequences are MNHEY and SVGAGI. CDR3 bases: TGTGCTAGCAGTTACTCCCCTAGTCCTAGCACAGATACGCAGTATTTT. Translating it yields CASSYSPSPSTDTQYF.

The CDR3, as DNA: TGTGCCACCAGCAGAGAAACGGCTAGCCAAGAGACCCAGTACTTC. Amino acid sequence: CATSRETASQETQYF. This chain links TRBV15 with TRBJ2-5; D is undetermined. CDR1 is LNHNV, CDR2 YYDKDF, per germline (reference sequence). This CDR3 has 15 amino acids. Trimming took off 0 bases at V and 1 base at J, with 9 bases between the two ends.

The chain carries TRBV5-1 and TRBJ2-5, with TRBD1 matching over 12 bases. The better agreement between TRBJ2-7 and the DNA end casts doubt on the J call. The germline CDR1 and CDR2 sequences are SGHRS and YFSETQ. This CDR3 is 14 amino acids long. As DNA, the CDR3 is TGCGCCAGCAGCCGCGGGACAGGGGGCAACGAGCAGTACTTC. Protein product: CASSRGTGGNEQYF.

The chain joins TRBV5-1 to TRBJ2-1; 11 bases align to TRBD2. Per the germline V gene, CDR1 is SGHRS and CDR2 is YFSETQ. The length of the CDR3 is 16 residues. Losses at the gene ends were 2 bases for V and 7 bases for J; bases not matched to a gene: 8. In nucleotides, the CDR3 is TGCGCCAGCAGCTTTATGACTAGCGGGGTCCGGAATGAGCAGTTCTTC. Translated, it gives CASSFMTSGVRNEQFF.

The V call is TRBV29-1, the J call TRBJ1-2, with a tentative D call TRBD1 (6 bases). The CDR3 consists of 11 residues. CDR1 and CDR2 (germline): SQVTM, ANQGSEA. V was pared by 7 bases and J by 8 bases, with 14 bases between. The CDR3 is CSATRGGGYTF. The CDR3 region has the DNA TGCAGCGCCACCAGGGGCGGGGGCTACACCTTC.

The chain combines TRBV18 with TRBJ1-6, with TRBD1 matching over 10 bases. Per germline, CDR1 KGHSH and CDR2 LQKENI. J gave up 9 bases and V 5 bases, and 7 bases lay outside the gene matches. The CDR3 is 15 amino acids. This CDR3 is CASSSRQGAPSPLHF. The CDR3 DNA is TGTGCCAGCTCAAGTAGACAGGGGGCACCTTCACCCCTCCACTTT.

This chain joins TRBV6-5 and TRBJ1-1; 7 nucleotides match TRBD1. CDR3 size: 14 residues. Trimming cost V 4 bases and J 0 bases; bases outside gene matches: 2. Germline CDR1 MNHEY, CDR2 SVGAGI. As DNA, the CDR3 is TGTGCCAGCAGTTCGGGACAGCTGAACACTGAAGCTTTCTTT. It encodes CASSSGQLNTEAFF.

The V gene is TRBV14, the J gene TRBJ2-4; D possibly corresponds to TRBD1 (5 bases). The germline CDR1 and CDR2 sequences are SGHDN and FVKESK. Between the trimmed V and J ends, which lost 1 base and 0 bases, there was a span of 7 bases. The CDR3 covers 15 residues. The CDR3 sequence is CASSQVRGAKNIQYF. DNA of the CDR3: TGTGCCAGCAGCCAAGTTAGGGGAGCCAAAAACATTCAGTACTTC.

The chain couples TRBV28 to TRBJ1-2; tentative D call: TRBD1 (6 bases). V was cut by 8 bases and J by 8 bases, with 24 bases left in between. From germline, CDR1 is MDHEN and CDR2 SYDVKM. The CDR3 runs 15 residues. In DNA form, the CDR3 reads TGTGCCAGCTTCTTAGGGGGTCGGGGTCCACGGGGCTACACCTTC. Its protein product is CASFLGGRGPRGYTF.

The gene calls are TRBV5-1 and TRBJ2-1; D remains unclear. This CDR3 spans 14 amino acids. Trimming took 0 bases from V and 1 from J, leaving 5 bases between them. Germline V gives CDR1 SGHRS, CDR2 YFSETQ. The CDR3 DNA sequence: TGCGCCAGCAGCTTGGTCCCTTCCTACAATGAGCAGTTCTTC. This gives the protein CASSLVPSYNEQFF. Full variable domain (missing parts from reference TRBV5-1 and TRBJ2-1): KAGVTQTPRYLIKTRGQQVTLSCSPISGHRSVSWYQQTPGQGLQFLFEYFSETQRNKGNFPGRFSGRQFSNSRSEMNVSTLELGDSALYLCASSLVPSYNEQFFGPGTRLTVL.

The V and J genes are TRBV19 and TRBJ1-1, with D maybe TRBD1 (5 bases). The germline V gene encodes CDR1 LNHDA and CDR2 SQIVND (reference sequence). The CDR3 is 15 residues long. Trimming took off 5 bases at V and 3 bases at J, with 16 bases between the two ends. CDR3 residues: CASSHWGTKYTEAFF. CDR3 DNA: TGTGCCAGTAGTCATTGGGGGACTAAGTACACTGAAGCTTTCTTT.

The chain carries TRBV13 and TRBJ2-7; TRBD1 aligns across 9 bases. The germline CDR1 and CDR2 sequences are PRHDT and FYEKMQ (reference sequence). The ends lost 0 bases at V and 5 bases at J; junction bases unmatched: 5. The CDR3 spans 15 residues. Here the CDR3 DNA reads TGTGCCAGCAGCTTAGGTGGACAGGGGCCAGACGAGCAGTACTTC. Its protein is CASSLGGQGPDEQYF.

The chain recombines TRBV7-9 with TRBJ1-1, with no clear D. CDR1 and CDR2 from the germline V gene are SEHNR and FQNEAQ (reference sequence). The V end was cut by 5 bases, the J end by 3 bases, with 10 bases between. The CDR3 is made up of 13 amino acids. DNA of the CDR3: TGTGCCAGCAGCCATCCGGGAGACACTGAAGCTTTCTTT. This encodes CASSHPGDTEAFF. The entire variable domain, with the rest obtained from reference TRBV7-9 and TRBJ1-1, is as follows: DTGVSQNPRHKITKRGQNVTFRCDPISEHNRLYWYRQTLGQGPEFLTYFQNEAQLEKSRLLSDRFSAERPKGSFSTLEIQRTEQGDSAMYLCASSHPGDTEAFFGQGTRLTVV.